The clone carrying this T cell receptor beta chain has at least ten counts. Its antigen remains unidentified. The read falls 3 residues short of the CDR3 end, and the missing part is taken from the germline J gene. Equal genomic DNA amounts from CVID and control samples were sequenced. Profiling relied on immunoSEQ multiplex PCR, and the TCRdb table lists in-frame clones only, not all of them. This sample comprises tens of thousands of clones, none seen once only. The data stem from a study of T cell clonality in common variable immunodeficiency. Study results and limitations: Patient heterogeneity in the CVID cohort limited correlations between repertoire features and clinical complications. CVID subjects had higher TCRbeta clonality than healthy controls, most marked in about a third.

Germline V gives CDR1 WSHSY, CDR2 SAAADI. With 6 bases clipped from V and 6 bases from J, the junction kept 9 bases outside the gene matches. The CDR3 has 14 amino acids. The V call is TRBV10-2, the J call TRBJ1-2; 8 nucleotides match TRBD1. The receptor was isolated from a person aged 18-69 years in good health. The sequencing input was peripheral blood mononuclear cells. The CDR3 bases that were read are TGCGCCAGCAGCACCCGGGACAGGAGGAATGGC. This translates into CASSTRDRRNG. In full, the CDR3 reads CASSTRDRRNGYTF.